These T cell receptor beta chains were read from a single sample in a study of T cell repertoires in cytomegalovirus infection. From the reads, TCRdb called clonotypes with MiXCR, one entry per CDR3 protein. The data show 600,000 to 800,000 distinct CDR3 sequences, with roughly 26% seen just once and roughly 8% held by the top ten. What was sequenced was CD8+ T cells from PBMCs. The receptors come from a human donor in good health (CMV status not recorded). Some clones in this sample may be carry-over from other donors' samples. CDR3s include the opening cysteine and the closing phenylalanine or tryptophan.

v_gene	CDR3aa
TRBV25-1	CASSEEIGQWAFF
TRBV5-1	CASSANPGIDEQFF
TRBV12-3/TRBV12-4	CASSPVGNEQYF
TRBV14	CVSSQDLGTGNLEETQYF
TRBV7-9	CASGAGLPDTQYF
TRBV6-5	CASSWISGGENTQYF
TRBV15	CATSRGKGRVNEQFF
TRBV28	CASSPPKGRDTEAFF
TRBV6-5	CASNEKMNTEAFF
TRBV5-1	CASSLEGVSYNEQFF
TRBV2	CASIGRGGIYNEQFF
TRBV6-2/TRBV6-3	CASSYSRTSDQETQYF
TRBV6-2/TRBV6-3	CASSYGAPGSEQYF
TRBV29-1	CSGRVGAGDTQYF
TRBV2	CASKVPDTQYF
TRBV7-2	CASSFSGGGQETQYF
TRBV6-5	CASSPGLAGVVDEQFF
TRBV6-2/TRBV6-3	CASSYGEGTGGRPDTQYF
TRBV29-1	CSVDVGGVVDTQYF
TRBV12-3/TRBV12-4	CASTIGMVEVTEAFF
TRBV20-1	CSARGRGAYEQYF
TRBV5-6	CASSLLEYLTNTEAFF
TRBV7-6	CVSSLASEGRNEQFF
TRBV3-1	CASSQDYLGQGGQPQHF